This T cell receptor beta chain came from a study of siplizumab effects on memory and regulatory T cells. Germline V lookup: CDR1 SGHAT, CDR2 FQNNGV. The ends were cut back, 1 base at V and 5 bases at J, with 11 bases in the middle. The CDR3 runs to 14 residues. Findings of the study overall: Naive T cells, seemingly more diverse than memory cells, seemed major alloresponse contributors. Roughly 75-95% of proliferating clones (CD4+ or CD8+) could not be assigned a naive or memory phenotype.

Assay used: immunoSEQ multiplex PCR; TCRdb lists only in-frame clones, some missing. In the table there are some 110,000 clones, roughly 94% of which are singletons. To note about this clone: The antigen is unknown.

Sequencing used non-Treg CD4+ T cells sorted from blood. The chain uses TRBV11-2 and TRBJ2-5; D might be TRBD2 (5 bases). The receptor's source is a human donor in good health. The CDR3 bases are TGTGCCAGCAGCTTAGGAGGGAGTGGGGAGACCCAGTACTTC. Encoded protein: CASSLGGSGETQYF.